The sequence of this T cell receptor beta chain was determined in a study of blood T cell repertoires in COVID-19. Study context: COVID-19 samples from acute and convalescent phases originated in the United States, Italy and Spain. The cDNA or gDNA used as material had been derived from T cells, B-cell-depleted T cells, or PBMCs.

The V and J ends lost 3 bases and 4 bases, in that order; junction bases with no gene match: 10. The CDR3 covers 17 residues. Germline CDR1 SGDLS, CDR2 YYNGEE. Per the authors' pipeline: How many nucleated cells were present was estimated from reference gene primer amplification. Profiled with immunoSEQ multiplex PCR; TCRdb holds only in-frame clones, not every one. The V and J calls and clone size are taken from that table; D and trimming were inferred from the DNA. The profile shows more than 95,000 clones, roughly 85% of them singletons. The V gene is TRBV9, the J gene TRBJ1-6; 7 nucleotides match TRBD1. The material sequenced was peripheral blood. This TCR was recovered from a woman older than 75 with acute or convalescent COVID-19. The CDR3 is CASSADRATRYNSPLHF. The CDR3 DNA reads TGTGCCAGCAGCGCCGACAGGGCCACAAGGTATAATTCACCCCTCCACTTT.